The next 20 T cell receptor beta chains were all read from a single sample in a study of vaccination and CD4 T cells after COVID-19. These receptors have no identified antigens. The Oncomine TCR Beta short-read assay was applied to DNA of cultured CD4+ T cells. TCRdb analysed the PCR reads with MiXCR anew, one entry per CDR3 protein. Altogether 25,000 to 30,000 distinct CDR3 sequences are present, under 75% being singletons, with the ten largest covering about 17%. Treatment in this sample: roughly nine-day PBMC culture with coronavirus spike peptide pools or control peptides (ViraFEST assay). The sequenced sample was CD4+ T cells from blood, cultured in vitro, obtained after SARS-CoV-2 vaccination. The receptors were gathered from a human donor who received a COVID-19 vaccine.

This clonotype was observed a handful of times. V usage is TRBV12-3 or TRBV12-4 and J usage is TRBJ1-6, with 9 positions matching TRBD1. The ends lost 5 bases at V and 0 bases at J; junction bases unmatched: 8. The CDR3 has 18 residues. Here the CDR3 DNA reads TGTGCCAGCAGTCGGACCGGGACAGGGAGCTCCTATAATTCACCCCTCCACTTT. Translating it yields CASSRTGTGSSYNSPLHF.

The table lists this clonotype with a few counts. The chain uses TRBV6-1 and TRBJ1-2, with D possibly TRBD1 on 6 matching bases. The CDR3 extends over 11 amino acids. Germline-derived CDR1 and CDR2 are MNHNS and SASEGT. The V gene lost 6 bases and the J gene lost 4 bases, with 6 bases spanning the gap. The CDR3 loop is CASRQGYGYTF. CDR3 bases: TGTGCCAGCAGACAGGGCTATGGCTACACCTTC.

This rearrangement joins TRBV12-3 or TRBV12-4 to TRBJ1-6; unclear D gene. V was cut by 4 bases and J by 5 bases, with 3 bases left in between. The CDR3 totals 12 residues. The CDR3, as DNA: TGTGCCAGCAGTTACCATAATTCACCCCTCCACTTT. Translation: CASSYHNSPLHF.

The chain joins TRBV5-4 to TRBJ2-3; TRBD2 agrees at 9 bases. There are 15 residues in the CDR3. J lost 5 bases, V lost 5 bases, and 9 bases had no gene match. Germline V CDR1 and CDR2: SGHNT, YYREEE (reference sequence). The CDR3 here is CASSKAAGGRDTQYF. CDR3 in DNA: TGTGCCAGCAGTAAAGCCGCGGGGGGGCGAGATACGCAGTATTTT.

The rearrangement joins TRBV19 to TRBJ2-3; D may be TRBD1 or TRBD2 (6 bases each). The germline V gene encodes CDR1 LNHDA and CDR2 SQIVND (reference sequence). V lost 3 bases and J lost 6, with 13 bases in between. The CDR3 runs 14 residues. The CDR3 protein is CASSIEGGRDTQYF. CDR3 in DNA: TGTGCCAGTAGTATTGAAGGGGGGCGGGATACGCAGTATTTT.

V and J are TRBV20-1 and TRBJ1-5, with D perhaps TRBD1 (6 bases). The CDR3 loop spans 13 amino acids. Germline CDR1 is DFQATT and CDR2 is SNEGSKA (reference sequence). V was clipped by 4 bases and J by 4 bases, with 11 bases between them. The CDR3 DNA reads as TGCAGTGCTAAAAGGGGGGCAAATCAGCCCCAGCATTTT. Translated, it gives CSAKRGANQPQHF.

The CDR3 DNA reads TGTGCCACCAGTTTGGGAGAAGGCTTTCGCTACACCTTC. This encodes CATSLGEGFRYTF. The rearrangement uses TRBV24-1 and TRBJ1-2; D gene unclear. V was pared by 6 bases and J by 9 bases, with 16 bases between. Germline V lookup: CDR1 KGHDR, CDR2 SFDVKD. The CDR3 has 13 amino acids.

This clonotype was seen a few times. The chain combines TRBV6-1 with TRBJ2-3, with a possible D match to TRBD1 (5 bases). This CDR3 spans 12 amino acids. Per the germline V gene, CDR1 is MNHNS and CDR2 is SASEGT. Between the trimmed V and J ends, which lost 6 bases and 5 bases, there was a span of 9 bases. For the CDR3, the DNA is TGTGCCAGCAGACAGACAGAAGATACGCAGTATTTT. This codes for CASRQTEDTQYF.

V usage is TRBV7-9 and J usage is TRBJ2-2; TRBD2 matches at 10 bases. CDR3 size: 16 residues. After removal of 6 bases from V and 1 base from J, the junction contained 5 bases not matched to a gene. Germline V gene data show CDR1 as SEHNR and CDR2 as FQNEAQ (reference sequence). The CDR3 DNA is TGTGCCAGCAGGCCAGGACTAGCGGAGAACACCGGGGAGCTGTTTTTT. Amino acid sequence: CASRPGLAENTGELFF.

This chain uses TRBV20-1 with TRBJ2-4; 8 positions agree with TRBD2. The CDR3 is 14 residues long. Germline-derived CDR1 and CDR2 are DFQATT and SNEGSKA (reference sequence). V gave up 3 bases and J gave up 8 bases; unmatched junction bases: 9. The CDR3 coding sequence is TGCAGTGCTAGTCGGGGGGGCGACGCGGACATTCAGTACTTC. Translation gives CSASRGGDADIQYF.

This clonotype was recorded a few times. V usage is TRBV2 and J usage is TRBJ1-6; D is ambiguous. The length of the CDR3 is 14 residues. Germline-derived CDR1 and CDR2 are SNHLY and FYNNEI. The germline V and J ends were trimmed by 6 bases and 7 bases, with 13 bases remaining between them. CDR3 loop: CASRVRAGNSPLHF. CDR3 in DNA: TGTGCCAGCAGAGTTAGGGCCGGCAATTCACCCCTCCACTTT.

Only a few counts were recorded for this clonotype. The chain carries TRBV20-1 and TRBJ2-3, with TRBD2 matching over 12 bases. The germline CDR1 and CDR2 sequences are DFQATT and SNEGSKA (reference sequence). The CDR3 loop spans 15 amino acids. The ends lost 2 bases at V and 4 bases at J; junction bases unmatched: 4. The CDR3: CSARYSSGGADTQYF. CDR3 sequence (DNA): TGCAGTGCTAGATATTCTAGCGGGGGGGCAGATACGCAGTATTTT.

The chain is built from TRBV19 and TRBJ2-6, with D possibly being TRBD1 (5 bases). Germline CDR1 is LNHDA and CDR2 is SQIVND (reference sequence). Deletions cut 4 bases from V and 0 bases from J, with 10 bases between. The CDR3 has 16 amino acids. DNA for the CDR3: TGTGCCAGTAGTAGACAGTTACCCTCTGGGGCCAACGTCCTGACTTTC. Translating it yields CASSRQLPSGANVLTF.

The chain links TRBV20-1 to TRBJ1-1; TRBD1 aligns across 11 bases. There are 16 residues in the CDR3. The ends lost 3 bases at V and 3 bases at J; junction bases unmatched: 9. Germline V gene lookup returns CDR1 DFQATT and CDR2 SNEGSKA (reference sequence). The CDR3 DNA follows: TGCAGTGCTAGCTGGGACAGGGGGAATGTGTACACTGAAGCTTTCTTT. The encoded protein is CSASWDRGNVYTEAFF.

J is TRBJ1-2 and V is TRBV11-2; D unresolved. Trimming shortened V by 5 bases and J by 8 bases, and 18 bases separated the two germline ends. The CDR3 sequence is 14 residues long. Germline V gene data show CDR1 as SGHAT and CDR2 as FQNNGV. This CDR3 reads CASSPWLLTRGYTF. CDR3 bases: TGTGCCAGCAGCCCCTGGCTCTTGACGAGGGGCTACACCTTC.

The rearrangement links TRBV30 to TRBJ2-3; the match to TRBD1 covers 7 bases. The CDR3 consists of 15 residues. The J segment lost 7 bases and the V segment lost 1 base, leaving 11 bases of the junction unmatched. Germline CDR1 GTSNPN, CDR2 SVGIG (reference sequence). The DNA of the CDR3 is TGTGCCTGGAGTGAAGGGACAGCAGTTTCCTATACGCAGTATTTT. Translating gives CAWSEGTAVSYTQYF.

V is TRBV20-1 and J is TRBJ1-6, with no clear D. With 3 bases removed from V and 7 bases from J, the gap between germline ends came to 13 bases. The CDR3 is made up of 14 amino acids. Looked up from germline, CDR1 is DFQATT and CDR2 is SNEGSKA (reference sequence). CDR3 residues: CSASYGPRNSPLHF. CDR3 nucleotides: TGCAGTGCTAGTTACGGACCGAGGAATTCACCCCTCCACTTT.

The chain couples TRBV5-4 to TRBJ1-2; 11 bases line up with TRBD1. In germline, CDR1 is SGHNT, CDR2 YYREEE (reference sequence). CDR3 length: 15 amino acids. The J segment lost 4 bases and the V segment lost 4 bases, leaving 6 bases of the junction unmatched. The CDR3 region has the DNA TGTGCCAGCAGCGCGCCGGGACAGGGGGGCTATGGCTACACCTTC. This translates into CASSAPGQGGYGYTF. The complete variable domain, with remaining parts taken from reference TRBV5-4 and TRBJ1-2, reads ETGVTQSPTHLIKTRGQQVTLRCSSQSGHNTVSWYQQALGQGPQFIFQYYREEENGRGNFPPRFSGLQFPNYSSELNVNALELDDSALYLCASSAPGQGGYGYTFGSGTRLTVV.

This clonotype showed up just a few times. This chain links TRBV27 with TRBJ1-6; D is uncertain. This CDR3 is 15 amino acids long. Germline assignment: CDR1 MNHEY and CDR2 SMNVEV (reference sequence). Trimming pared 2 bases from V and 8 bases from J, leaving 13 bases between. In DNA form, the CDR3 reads TGTGCCAGCAGTTTAAAGAGGCCCTTGTATTCACCCCTCCACTTT. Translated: CASSLKRPLYSPLHF.

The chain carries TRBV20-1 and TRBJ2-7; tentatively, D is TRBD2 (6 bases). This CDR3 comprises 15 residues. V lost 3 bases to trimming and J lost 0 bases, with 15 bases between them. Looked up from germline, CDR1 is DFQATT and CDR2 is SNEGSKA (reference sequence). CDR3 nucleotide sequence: TGCAGTGCTAGGGTGGGCGGGACCTCCTCCTACGAGCAGTACTTC. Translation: CSARVGGTSSYEQYF.